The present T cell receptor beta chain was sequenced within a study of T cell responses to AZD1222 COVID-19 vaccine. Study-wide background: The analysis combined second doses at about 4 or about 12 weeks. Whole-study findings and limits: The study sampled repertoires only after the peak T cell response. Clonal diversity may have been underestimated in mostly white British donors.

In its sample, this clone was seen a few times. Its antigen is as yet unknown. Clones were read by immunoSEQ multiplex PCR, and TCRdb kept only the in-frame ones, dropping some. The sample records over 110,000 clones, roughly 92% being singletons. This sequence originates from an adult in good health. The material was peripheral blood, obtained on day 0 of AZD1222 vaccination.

The CDR3 sequence is CASSNTGETYEQYF. The CDR3 DNA follows: TGTGCCAGTAGTAACACAGGAGAAACCTACGAGCAGTACTTC. The chain links TRBV19 to TRBJ2-7, with TRBD1 as a possible D gene (5 bases). The CDR3 is 14 residues long. From germline, CDR1 is LNHDA and CDR2 SQIVND (reference sequence). Trimming shortened V by 4 bases and J by 2 bases, and 12 bases separated the two germline ends.